This TCR beta chain was retrieved from a study of T cell responses to AZD1222 COVID-19 vaccine. Produced via immunoSEQ multiplex PCR; TCRdb's table is partial and in-frame only. The sample gives about 110,000 clones, approximately 88% of which show up once; less than 6.5% is in the top ten. Comment on this clone: What it recognizes is unknown.

Whole-study results and caveats: Vaccine-related CD4 TCRs covered spike, predominating at 160-218 and 743-854. White British people made up most donors, females outnumbered males, and clonal diversity was possibly underestimated. Samples come after the peak T cell response, not at day 14. In the spike-specific TCR repertoire, nearly half reportedly target unmutated variant regions.

There are 15 residues in the CDR3. V shed 4 bases and J 4 bases; nucleotides not matched to a gene: 7. Looked up from germline, CDR1 is SGHTA and CDR2 is FQGNSA. V is TRBV7-2 and J is TRBJ1-2, with 9 bases lining up with TRBD1. The sample consisted of peripheral blood, taken 28 days after the second AZD1222 dose. The sequence came from an adult who received the AZD1222 COVID-19 vaccine. The CDR3 coding sequence is TGTGCCAGCAGCTACCGGGACAGGGTTAGCTATGGCTACACCTTC. Its protein product is CASSYRDRVSYGYTF.